This T cell receptor beta chain was observed in a study of chemoradiotherapy in HPV16-positive cancers. Produced via immunoSEQ multiplex PCR; TCRdb's table is partial and in-frame only. Here the sample spans around 68,000 clones, around nine tenths being singletons. The CDR3 totals 13 residues. V lost 1 base to trimming and J lost 1 base, with 4 bases between them. CDR1 is SGHAT, CDR2 FQNNGV, per germline. Broader study findings: Better recurrence-free survival went with HPV-responsive T-cell expansion in HPV16-positive patients.

Points on this clone: Its antigen is unidentified.

This chain joins TRBV11-2 and TRBJ1-1, with D hard to call. This receptor was identified in a human donor with HPV-associated anogenital cancer. Sample: blood, taken from a patient who underwent chemoradiotherapy. The DNA of the CDR3 is TGTGCCAGCAGCTTAGGGTCGAACACTGAAGCTTTCTTT. Encoded protein: CASSLGSNTEAFF.